This TCR beta chain was sequenced for a study of T cells in Graves' hyperthyroidism and ophthalmopathy. Uncontrolled infection, other autoimmune disease, pregnancy or lactation disqualified patients from enrolment. Each diagnosis was grounded in clinical symptoms, serum thyroxine and TRAb, thyroid ultrasound, and orbital computed tomography. What was amplified from RNA transcripts were TCR beta CDR3 regions. A first-round RT-PCR of the TCR CDR3 used the HTBI primer set. TCRdb reanalysed the multiplex PCR reads using MiXCR and keeps one entry per CDR3 protein. The table shows about 610,000 distinct CDR3 sequences, with 14% to 15% occurring only once. The germline V gene has CDR1 GTSNPN and CDR2 SVGIG (reference sequence). CDR3 size: 13 residues. The ends were cut back, 3 bases at V and 6 bases at J, with 11 bases in the middle.

The TCR sequence derives from a woman aged 40-49 years with Graves' ophthalmopathy. Sequencing was performed on blood. The chain employs TRBV30 and TRBJ2-2; D gene unclear. The CDR3 here is CAWRPKVAGELFF. The CDR3 DNA sequence: TGTGCCTGGAGACCAAAGGTGGCCGGGGAGCTGTTTTTT.